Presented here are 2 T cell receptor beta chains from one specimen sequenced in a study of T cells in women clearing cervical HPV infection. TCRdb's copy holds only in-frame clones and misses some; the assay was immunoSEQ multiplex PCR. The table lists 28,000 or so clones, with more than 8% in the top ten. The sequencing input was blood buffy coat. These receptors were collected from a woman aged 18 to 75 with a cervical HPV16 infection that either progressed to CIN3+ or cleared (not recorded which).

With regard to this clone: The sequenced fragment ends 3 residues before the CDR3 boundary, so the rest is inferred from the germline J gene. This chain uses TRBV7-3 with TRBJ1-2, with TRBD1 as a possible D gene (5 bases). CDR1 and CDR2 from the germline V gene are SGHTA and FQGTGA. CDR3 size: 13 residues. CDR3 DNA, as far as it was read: TGTGCCAGCAGCTCGCAGGCAGGGCGCGGC. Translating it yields CASSSQAGRG. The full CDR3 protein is CASSSQAGRGYTF. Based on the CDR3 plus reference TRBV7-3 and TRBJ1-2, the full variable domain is GAGVSQTPSNKVTEKGKYVELRCDPISGHTALYWYRQSLGQGPEFLIYFQGTGAADDSGLPNDRFFAVRPEGSVSTLKIQRTERGDSAVYLCASSSQAGRGYTFGSGTRLTVV.

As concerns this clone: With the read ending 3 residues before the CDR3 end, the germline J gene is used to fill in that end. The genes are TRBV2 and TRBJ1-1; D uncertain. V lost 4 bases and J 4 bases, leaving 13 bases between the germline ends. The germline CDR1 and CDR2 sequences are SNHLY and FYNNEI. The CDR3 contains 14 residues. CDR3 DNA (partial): TGTGCCAGCAGTGTCCAGGAAAAGGCCACTGAA. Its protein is CASSVQEKATE. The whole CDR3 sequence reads CASSVQEKATEAFF.